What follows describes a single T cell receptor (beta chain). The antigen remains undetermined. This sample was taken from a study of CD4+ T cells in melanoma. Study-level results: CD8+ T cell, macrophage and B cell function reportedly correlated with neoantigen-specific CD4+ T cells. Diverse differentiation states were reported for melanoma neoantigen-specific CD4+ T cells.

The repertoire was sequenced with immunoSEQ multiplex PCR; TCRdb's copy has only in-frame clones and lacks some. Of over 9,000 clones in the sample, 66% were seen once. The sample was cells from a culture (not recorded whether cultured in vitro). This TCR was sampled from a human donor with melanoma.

CDR3 DNA sequence: TGTGCCAGCAGCCGATCCTCAGCGGGGGGCCTGTCGGATACGCAGTATTTT. It specifies CASSRSSAGGLSDTQYF. The chain links TRBV7-9 to TRBJ2-3; 9 nucleotides align to TRBD2. From germline, CDR1 is SEHNR and CDR2 FQNEAQ (reference sequence). This CDR3 spans 17 amino acids. V was clipped by 5 bases and J by 6 bases; unmatched bases: 15.